This is a list of T cell receptor beta chains from one sample in a study of blood T cell repertoires in COVID-19. Here immunoSEQ multiplex PCR was the method, and the copy in TCRdb shows in-frame clones only, minus some. There are some 130,000 clones in the sample; approximately 89% occur only once, and about 9.3% lies in the top ten. Source material: peripheral blood. These receptors were obtained from a man aged 45-65 years with acute or convalescent COVID-19. CDR3s include the opening cysteine and the closing phenylalanine or tryptophan.

j_call | v_call | cdr3_aa
TRBJ2-7 | TRBV5-6 | CASSLDGHSYEQYF
TRBJ2-7 | TRBV18 | CASSRDRHYEQYF
TRBJ1-1 | TRBV27 | CASSQTDMNTEAFF
TRBJ2-7 | TRBV4-1 | CASSHGVVHTSYEQYF
TRBJ2-5 | TRBV7-9 | CASSLGGGRETQYF
TRBJ2-2 | TRBV10-2 | CASKTGGGELFF
TRBJ1-2 | TRBV29-1 | CSVDRGYGYTF
TRBJ1-2 | TRBV5-1 | CASGRDTGGGYTF
TRBJ2-1 | TRBV2 | CASSANYLRAAYNEQFF
TRBJ1-1 | TRBV19 | CASSIRRGTEAFF
TRBJ2-5 | TRBV6-5 | CASLGQGRETQYF
TRBJ1-2 | TRBV27 | CASSPGANYGYTF
TRBJ1-1 | TRBV7-2 | CASSLVWTGSEAFF
TRBJ1-5 | TRBV28 | CASTPSQGWNQPQHF
TRBJ1-2 | TRBV6-2/TRBV6-3 | CASSNSGEDGYTF
TRBJ1-5 | TRBV19 | CASTTGNQPQHF
TRBJ1-2 | TRBV11-2 | CASSLVASGQGLYGYTF